What follows describes a single TCR beta chain. Its antigen is as yet unknown. At the time of sampling, donors were nominally healthy, though unrecorded immune exposures were likely. The study ran its PCR with 60 Vbeta and 13 Jbeta primers. Assay used: immunoSEQ multiplex PCR; TCRdb lists only in-frame clones, some missing. Seen here are under 200,000 clones, 68% observed once, and the top ten hold 1.3% to 1.5%. Germline CDR1 is LNHDA and CDR2 is SQIVND (reference sequence). Trimming took off 3 bases at V and 5 bases at J, with 16 bases between the two ends. CDR3 length: 15 residues. This specimen comes from a study of cytomegalovirus exposure and HLA in healthy donors. Findings and limits, study-wide: A list of 150 or so TCR beta chains associated with cytomegalovirus was given.

The source material was PBMCs. The chain has TRBV19 and TRBJ1-2; possibly TRBD1 for D (6 bases). The clonotype comes from a middle-aged man in good health and CMV-seronegative. The CDR3 DNA reads as TGTGCCAGTAGTATCCCTCGACAGGCTGTATATGGCTACACCTTC. As protein: CASSIPRQAVYGYTF.